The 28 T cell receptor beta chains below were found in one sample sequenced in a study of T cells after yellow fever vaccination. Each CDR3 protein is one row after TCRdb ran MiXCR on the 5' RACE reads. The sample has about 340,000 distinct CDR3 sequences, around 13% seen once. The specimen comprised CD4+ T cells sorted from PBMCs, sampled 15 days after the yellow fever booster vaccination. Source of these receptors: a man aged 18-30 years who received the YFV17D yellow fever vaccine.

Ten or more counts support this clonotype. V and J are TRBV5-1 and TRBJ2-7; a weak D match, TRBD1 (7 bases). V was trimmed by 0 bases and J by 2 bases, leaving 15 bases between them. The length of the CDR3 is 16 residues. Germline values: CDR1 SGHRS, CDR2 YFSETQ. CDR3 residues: CASSLGGTAGAYEQYF. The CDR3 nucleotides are TGCGCCAGCAGCTTGGGCGGGACAGCAGGAGCCTACGAGCAGTACTTC.

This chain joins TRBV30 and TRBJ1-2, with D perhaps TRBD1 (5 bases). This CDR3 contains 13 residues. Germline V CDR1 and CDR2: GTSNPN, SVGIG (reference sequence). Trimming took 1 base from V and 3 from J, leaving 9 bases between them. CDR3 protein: CAWSAGADYGYTF. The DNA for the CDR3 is TGTGCCTGGAGTGCCGGGGCGGACTATGGCTACACCTTC.

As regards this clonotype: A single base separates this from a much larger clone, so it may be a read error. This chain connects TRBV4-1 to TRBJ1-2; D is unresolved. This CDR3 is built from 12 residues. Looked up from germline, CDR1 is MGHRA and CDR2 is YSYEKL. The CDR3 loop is CAISQASYGYTF. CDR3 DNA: TGCGCCATCAGCCAAGCCAGCTATGGCTACACCTTC.

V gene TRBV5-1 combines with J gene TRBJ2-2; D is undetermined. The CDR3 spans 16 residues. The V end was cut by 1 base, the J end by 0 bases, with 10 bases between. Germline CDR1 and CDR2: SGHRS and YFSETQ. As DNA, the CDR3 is TGCGCCAGCAGCTTGTCATCCGCCGCGAACACCGGGGAGCTGTTTTTT. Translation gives CASSLSSAANTGELFF. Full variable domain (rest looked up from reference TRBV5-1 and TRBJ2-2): KAGVTQTPRYLIKTRGQQVTLSCSPISGHRSVSWYQQTPGQGLQFLFEYFSETQRNKGNFPGRFSGRQFSNSRSEMNVSTLELGDSALYLCASSLSSAANTGELFFGEGSRLTVL.

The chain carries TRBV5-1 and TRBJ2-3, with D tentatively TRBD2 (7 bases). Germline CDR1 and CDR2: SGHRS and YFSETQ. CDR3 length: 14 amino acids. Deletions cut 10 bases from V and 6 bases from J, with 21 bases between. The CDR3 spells CASAGQVGRDTQYF. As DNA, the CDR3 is TGCGCCTCAGCGGGACAAGTGGGTCGGGATACGCAGTATTTT.

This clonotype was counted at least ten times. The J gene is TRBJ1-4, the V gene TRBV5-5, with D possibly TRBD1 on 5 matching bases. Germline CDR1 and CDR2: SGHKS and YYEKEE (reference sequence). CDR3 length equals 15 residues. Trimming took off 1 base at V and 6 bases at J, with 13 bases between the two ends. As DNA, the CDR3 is TGTGCCAGCAGCTTGACGGCAGGGATCTATGAAAAACTGTTTTTT. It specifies CASSLTAGIYEKLFF.

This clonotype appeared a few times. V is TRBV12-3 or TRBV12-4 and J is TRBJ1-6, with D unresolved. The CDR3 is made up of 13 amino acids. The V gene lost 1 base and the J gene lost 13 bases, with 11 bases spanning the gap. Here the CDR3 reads CASSLGGPSPLHF. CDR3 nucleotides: TGTGCCAGCAGTTTAGGAGGGCCCAGTCCCCTCCACTTT.

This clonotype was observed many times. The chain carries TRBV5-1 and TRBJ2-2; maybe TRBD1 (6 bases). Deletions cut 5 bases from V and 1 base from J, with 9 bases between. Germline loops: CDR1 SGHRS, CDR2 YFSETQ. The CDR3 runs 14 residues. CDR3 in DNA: TGCGCCAGCAGGCCGACAGGGAACACCGGGGAGCTGTTTTTT. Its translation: CASRPTGNTGELFF.

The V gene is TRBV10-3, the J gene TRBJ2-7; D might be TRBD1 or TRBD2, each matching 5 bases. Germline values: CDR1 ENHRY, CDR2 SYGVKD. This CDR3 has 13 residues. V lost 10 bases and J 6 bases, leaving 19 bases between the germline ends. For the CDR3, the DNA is TGTGCCACCACGGGACGAGAAGGAGGCGAGCAGTACGTC. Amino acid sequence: CATTGREGGEQYV.

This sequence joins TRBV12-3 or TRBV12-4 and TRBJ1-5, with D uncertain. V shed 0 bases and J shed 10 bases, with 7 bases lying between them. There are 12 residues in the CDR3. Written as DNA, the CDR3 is TGTGCCAGCAGTTTAGCAGGGCTTCCCCAGCATTTT. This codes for CASSLAGLPQHF.

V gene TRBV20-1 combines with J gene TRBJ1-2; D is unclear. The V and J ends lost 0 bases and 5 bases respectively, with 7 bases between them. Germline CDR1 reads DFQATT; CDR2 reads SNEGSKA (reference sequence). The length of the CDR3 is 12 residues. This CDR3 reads CSARDKSYGYTF. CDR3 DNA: TGCAGTGCTAGAGACAAAAGTTATGGCTACACCTTC.

CDR3 in amino acids: CASSQVRDEKLFF. The CDR3 nucleotides are TGTGCCAGCAGCCAAGTTCGCGACGAAAAACTGTTTTTT. The V call is TRBV3-1, the J call TRBJ1-4; D remains unclear. V was cut by 1 base and J by 8 bases, with 8 bases left in between. The CDR3 sequence is 13 residues long. Germline CDR1 and CDR2: LGHDT and YNNKEL (reference sequence).

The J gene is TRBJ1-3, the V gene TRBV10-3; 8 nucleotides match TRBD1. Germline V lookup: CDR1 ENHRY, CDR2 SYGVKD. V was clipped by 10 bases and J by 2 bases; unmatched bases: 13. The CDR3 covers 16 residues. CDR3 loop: CATGGQVGSAGNTIYF. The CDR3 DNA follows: TGTGCCACCGGGGGACAGGTCGGGTCGGCTGGAAACACCATATATTTT.

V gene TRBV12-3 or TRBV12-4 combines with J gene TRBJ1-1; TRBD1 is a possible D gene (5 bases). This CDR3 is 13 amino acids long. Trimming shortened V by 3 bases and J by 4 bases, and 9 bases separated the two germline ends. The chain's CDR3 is CASSFNRLTEAFF. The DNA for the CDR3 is TGTGCCAGCAGTTTTAACAGGCTCACTGAAGCTTTCTTT.

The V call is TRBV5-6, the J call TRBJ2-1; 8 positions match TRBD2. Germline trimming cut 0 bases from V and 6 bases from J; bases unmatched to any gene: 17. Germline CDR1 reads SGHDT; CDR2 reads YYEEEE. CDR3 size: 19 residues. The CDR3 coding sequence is TGTGCCAGCAGCTTGGCACCCCCCAGCGGGGGCCACCGACTCAATGAGCAGTTCTTC. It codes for CASSLAPPSGGHRLNEQFF.

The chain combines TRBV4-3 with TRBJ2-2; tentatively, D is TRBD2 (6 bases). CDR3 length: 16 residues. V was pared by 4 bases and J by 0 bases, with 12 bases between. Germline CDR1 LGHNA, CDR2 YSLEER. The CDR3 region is CASSPHTGANTGELFF. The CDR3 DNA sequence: TGCGCCAGCAGCCCGCATACGGGGGCGAACACCGGGGAGCTGTTTTTT.

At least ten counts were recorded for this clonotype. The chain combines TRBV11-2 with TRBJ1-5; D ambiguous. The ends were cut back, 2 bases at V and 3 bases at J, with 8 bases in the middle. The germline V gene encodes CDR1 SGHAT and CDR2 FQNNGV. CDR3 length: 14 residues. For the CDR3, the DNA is TGTGCCAGCAGCTTAATCGGGTACAATCAGCCCCAGCATTTT. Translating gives CASSLIGYNQPQHF.

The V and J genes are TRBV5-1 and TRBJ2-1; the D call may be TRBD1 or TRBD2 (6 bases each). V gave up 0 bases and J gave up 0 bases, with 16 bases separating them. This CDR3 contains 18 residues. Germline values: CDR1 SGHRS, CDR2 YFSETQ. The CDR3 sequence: CASSLAGGTASSYNEQFF. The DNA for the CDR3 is TGCGCCAGCAGCTTGGCCGGGGGCACCGCTAGCTCCTACAATGAGCAGTTCTTC.

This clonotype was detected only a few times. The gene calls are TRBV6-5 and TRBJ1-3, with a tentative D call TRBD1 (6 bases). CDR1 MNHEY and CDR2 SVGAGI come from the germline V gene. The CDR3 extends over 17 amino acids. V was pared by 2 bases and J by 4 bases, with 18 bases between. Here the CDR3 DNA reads TGTGCCAGCAGTTACGCCCGACAGGCCCTCGGGGGAAACACCATATATTTT. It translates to CASSYARQALGGNTIYF.

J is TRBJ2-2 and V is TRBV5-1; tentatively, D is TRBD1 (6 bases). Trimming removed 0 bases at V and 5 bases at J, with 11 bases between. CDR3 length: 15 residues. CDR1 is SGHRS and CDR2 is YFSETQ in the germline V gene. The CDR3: CASSLALQGTGELFF. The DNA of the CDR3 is TGCGCCAGCAGCTTGGCACTACAGGGAACCGGGGAGCTGTTTTTT.

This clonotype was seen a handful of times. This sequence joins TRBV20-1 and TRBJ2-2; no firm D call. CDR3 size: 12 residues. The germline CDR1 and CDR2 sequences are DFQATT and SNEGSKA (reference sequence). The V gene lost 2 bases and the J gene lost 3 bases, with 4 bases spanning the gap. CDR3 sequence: CSARQHTGELFF. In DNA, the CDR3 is TGCAGTGCTAGACAGCACACCGGGGAGCTGTTTTTT.

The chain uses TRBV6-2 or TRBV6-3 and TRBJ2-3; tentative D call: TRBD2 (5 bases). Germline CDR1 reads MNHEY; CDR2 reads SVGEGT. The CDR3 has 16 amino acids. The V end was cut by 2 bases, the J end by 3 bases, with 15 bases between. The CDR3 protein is CASSYPGIRRTDTQYF. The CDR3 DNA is TGTGCCAGCAGTTACCCCGGGATTAGGAGAACAGATACGCAGTATTTT.

Here the CDR3 DNA reads TGTGCCAGCAGCCGAGGGGCCTCCGGGTACAATGAGCAGTTCTTC. Protein: CASSRGASGYNEQFF. The chain couples TRBV7-3 to TRBJ2-1, with D perhaps given as TRBD1 or TRBD2 (5 bases each). Looked up from germline, CDR1 is SGHTA and CDR2 is FQGTGA. V was cut by 5 bases and J by 4 bases, with 15 bases left in between. The CDR3 runs to 15 residues.

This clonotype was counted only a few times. CDR3 bases: TGTGCCATCAGTGGACTAGTAGGTGGCAATGAGCAGTTCTTC. Its translation is CAISGLVGGNEQFF. This chain uses TRBV10-3 with TRBJ2-1, with D possibly TRBD2 on 6 matching bases. V was clipped by 4 bases and J by 6 bases, with 13 bases between them. The CDR3 extends over 14 amino acids. CDR1 is ENHRY, CDR2 SYGVKD, per germline.

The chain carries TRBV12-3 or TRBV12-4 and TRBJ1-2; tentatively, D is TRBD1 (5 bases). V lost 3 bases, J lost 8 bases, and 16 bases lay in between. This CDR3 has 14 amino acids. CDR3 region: CASSFLREGMGYTF. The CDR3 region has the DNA TGTGCCAGCAGTTTTCTCAGGGAGGGCATGGGCTACACCTTC.

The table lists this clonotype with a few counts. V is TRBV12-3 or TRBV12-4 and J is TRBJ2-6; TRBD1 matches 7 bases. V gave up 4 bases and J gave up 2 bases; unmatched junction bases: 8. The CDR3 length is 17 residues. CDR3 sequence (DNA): TGTGCCAGCAGTTCCATGACAGACAGGGCTGGGGCCAACGTCCTGACTTTC. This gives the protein CASSSMTDRAGANVLTF.

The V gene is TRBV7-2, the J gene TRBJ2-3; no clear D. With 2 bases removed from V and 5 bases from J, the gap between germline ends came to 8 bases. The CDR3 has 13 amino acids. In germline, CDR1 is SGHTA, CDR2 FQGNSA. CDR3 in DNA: TGTGCCAGCAGCTTACCCGGTTTAGATACGCAGTATTTT. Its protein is CASSLPGLDTQYF.

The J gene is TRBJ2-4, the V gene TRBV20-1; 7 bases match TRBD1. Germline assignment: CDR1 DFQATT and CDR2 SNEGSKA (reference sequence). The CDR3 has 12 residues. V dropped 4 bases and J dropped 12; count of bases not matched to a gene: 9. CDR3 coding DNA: TGCAGTGCTAACCCCCCGGGACAGAGTCAGTACTTC. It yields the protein CSANPPGQSQYF.